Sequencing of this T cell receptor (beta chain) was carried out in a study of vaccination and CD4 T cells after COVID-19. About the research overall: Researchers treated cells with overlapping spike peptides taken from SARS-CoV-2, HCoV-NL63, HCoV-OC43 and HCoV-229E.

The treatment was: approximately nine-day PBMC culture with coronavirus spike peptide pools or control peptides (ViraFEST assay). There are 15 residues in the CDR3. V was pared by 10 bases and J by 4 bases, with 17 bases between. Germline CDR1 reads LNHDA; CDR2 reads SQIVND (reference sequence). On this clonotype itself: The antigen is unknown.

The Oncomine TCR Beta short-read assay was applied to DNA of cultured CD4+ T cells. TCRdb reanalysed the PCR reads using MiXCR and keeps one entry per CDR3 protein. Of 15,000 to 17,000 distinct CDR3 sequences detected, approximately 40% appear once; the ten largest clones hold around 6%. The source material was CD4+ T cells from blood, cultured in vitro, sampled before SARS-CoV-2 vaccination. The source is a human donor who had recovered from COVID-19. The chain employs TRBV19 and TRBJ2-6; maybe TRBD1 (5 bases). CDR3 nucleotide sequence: TGTGCCACCAGTAGGGGTTTTGCGGGGGCCAACGTCCTGACTTTC. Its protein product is CATSRGFAGANVLTF.